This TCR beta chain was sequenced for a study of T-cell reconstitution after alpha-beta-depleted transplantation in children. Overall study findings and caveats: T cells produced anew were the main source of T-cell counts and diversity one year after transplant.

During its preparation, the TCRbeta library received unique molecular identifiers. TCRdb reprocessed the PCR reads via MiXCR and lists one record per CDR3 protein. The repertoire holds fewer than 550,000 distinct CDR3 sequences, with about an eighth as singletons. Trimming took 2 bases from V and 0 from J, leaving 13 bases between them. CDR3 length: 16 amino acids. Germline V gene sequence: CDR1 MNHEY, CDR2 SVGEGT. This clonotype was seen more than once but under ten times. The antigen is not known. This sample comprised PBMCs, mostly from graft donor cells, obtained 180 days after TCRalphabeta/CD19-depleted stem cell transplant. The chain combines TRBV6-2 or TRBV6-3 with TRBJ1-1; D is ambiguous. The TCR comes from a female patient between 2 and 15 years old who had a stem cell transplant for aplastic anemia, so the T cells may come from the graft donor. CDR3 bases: TGTGCCAGCAGTTACCGCGGCGGCAGGTTGAACACTGAAGCTTTCTTT. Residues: CASSYRGGRLNTEAFF.